This T cell receptor (beta chain) is from a study of T cell responses to AZD1222 COVID-19 vaccine. As regards this clone: What it binds is not known.

The study pooled second doses at about 4 or about 12 weeks. Study-level findings and limits: Receipt of two AZD1222 doses was followed by a rise in Spike-specific TCR breadth and depth. At baseline, seropositivity was found in only a handful of AZD1222 recipients.

Libraries were prepared by immunoSEQ multiplex PCR; TCRdb keeps only in-frame clonotypes and omits some of them. The sample records roughly 150,000 clones, just over 90% being singletons. The CDR3 loop spans 14 amino acids. Germline assignment: CDR1 SGHRS and CDR2 YFSETQ. The germline V and J ends were trimmed by 0 bases and 12 bases, with 16 bases remaining between them. The starting material was peripheral blood, obtained 28 days after the second AZD1222 dose. This receptor was taken from an adult who received the AZD1222 COVID-19 vaccine. The rearrangement uses TRBV5-1 and TRBJ2-1, with unresolved D. CDR3 loop: CASSLVSEQTTQFF. The DNA for the CDR3 is TGCGCCAGCAGCTTGGTTTCCGAACAAACAACGCAGTTCTTC.